These 28 T cell receptor beta chains came from one sample sequenced in a study of cytomegalovirus exposure and HLA in healthy donors. It was with 60 Vbeta and 13 Jbeta primers that the PCR ran. Here immunoSEQ multiplex PCR was the method, and the copy in TCRdb shows in-frame clones only, minus some. The sample has a few hundred thousand clones; about 82% are singletons. The sequencing sample was made of PBMCs. These receptors all come from a man younger than 40 in good health and CMV-seronegative.

This chain connects TRBV19 to TRBJ2-1; tentatively, D is TRBD2 (6 bases). Trimming stripped 6 bases from V and 7 bases from J, with 16 bases between. Germline CDR1 and CDR2: LNHDA and SQIVND (reference sequence). CDR3 length equals 14 residues. The CDR3 DNA follows: TGTGCCAGTAGCCCGGGACTCCGAGGAAATGAGCAGTTCTTC. Protein sequence: CASSPGLRGNEQFF.

The chain joins TRBV28 to TRBJ1-6, with D possibly being TRBD1 (6 bases). CDR1 is MDHEN and CDR2 is SYDVKM in the germline V gene. V lost 6 bases, J lost 7 bases, and 19 bases lay in between. CDR3 length: 16 amino acids. Here the CDR3 reads CASSYFLGQKNSPLHF. CDR3 sequence (DNA): TGTGCCAGCAGCTACTTCCTCGGACAGAAAAATTCACCCCTCCACTTT.

The chain recombines TRBV28 with TRBJ2-7; D is unresolved. Trimming took off 6 bases at V and 4 bases at J, with 25 bases between the two ends. Germline V gene data show CDR1 as MDHEN and CDR2 as SYDVKM. The CDR3 is 17 residues long. CDR3: CASSPRGAPLDRYEQYF. CDR3 in DNA: TGTGCCAGCAGCCCGAGAGGAGCCCCTTTGGATCGGTACGAGCAGTACTTC.

V usage is TRBV15 and J usage is TRBJ1-2, with D maybe TRBD1 (5 bases). This CDR3 spans 16 amino acids. Trimming cost V 3 bases and J 3 bases, with 17 bases left between them. Germline CDR1 LNHNV, CDR2 YYDKDF (reference sequence). The CDR3: CATSSARVGWDYGYTF. The CDR3 DNA is TGTGCCACCAGCAGTGCCAGGGTGGGGTGGGACTATGGCTACACCTTC.

CDR3 loop: CASSLPGQGFRRTEAFF. In DNA form, the CDR3 reads TGTGCCAGCAGTTTACCGGGACAGGGGTTTCGGCGCACTGAAGCTTTCTTT. The J gene is TRBJ1-1, the V gene TRBV28; 10 bases are shared with TRBD1. Germline V lookup: CDR1 MDHEN, CDR2 SYDVKM. This CDR3 is built from 17 residues. V lost 2 bases, J lost 4 bases, and 10 bases stayed unmatched.

This sequence joins TRBV5-6 and TRBJ1-5, with D perhaps TRBD1 (5 bases). Trimming took 2 bases from V and 12 from J, leaving 18 bases between them. The CDR3 consists of 14 residues. CDR1 is SGHDT and CDR2 is YYEEEE in the germline V gene. CDR3 nucleotides: TGTGCCAGCAGCTTCACTCCCGGAGGGGAGTTCCAGCATTTT. Its translation is CASSFTPGGEFQHF.

The V and J genes are TRBV6-6 and TRBJ1-3; possible D gene TRBD1, 5 bases. CDR3 size: 15 residues. Trimming shortened V by 2 bases and J by 0 bases, and 8 bases separated the two germline ends. Germline V gene sequence: CDR1 MNHNY, CDR2 SVGAGI (reference sequence). The CDR3 region is CASSYDSVSGNTIYF. The CDR3, as DNA: TGTGCCAGCAGTTACGACAGCGTCTCTGGAAACACCATATATTTT.

The chain's CDR3 is CASSQRVGQPNTEAFF. The CDR3 DNA reads as TGTGCCAGCAGCCAAAGGGTGGGGCAGCCGAACACTGAAGCTTTCTTT. The gene calls are TRBV14 and TRBJ1-1; weak D call: TRBD1 (5 bases). Looked up from germline, CDR1 is SGHDN and CDR2 is FVKESK. The length of the CDR3 is 16 residues. Trimming stripped 2 bases from V and 1 base from J, with 14 bases between.

The V and J genes are TRBV5-6 and TRBJ1-4, with D possibly TRBD1 on 6 matching bases. V dropped 2 bases and J dropped 0 bases, with 11 bases sitting between them. CDR1 SGHDT and CDR2 YYEEEE come from the germline V gene. CDR3 length equals 16 residues. The CDR3 region is CASSFQTGPTNEKLFF. The CDR3 DNA reads as TGTGCCAGCAGCTTTCAGACAGGCCCAACTAATGAAAAACTGTTTTTT.

This clone was counted a single time. The rearrangement joins TRBV4-1 to TRBJ1-2; unclear D gene. The V end lost 3 bases, the J end lost 0 bases, and 11 bases lay between the germline ends. Germline loops: CDR1 MGHRA, CDR2 YSYEKL. This CDR3 is built from 15 residues. CDR3 coding DNA: TGCGCCAGCAGCCACTCGACACCCACTAACTATGGCTACACCTTC. Translated, it gives CASSHSTPTNYGYTF.

Concerning this clone itself: Distinct nucleotide sequences in the sample also encode this CDR3. This chain links TRBV6-5 with TRBJ2-3; D is unresolved. Looked up from germline, CDR1 is MNHEY and CDR2 is SVGAGI. Trimming cost V 2 bases and J 6 bases, with 6 bases left between them. This CDR3 has 12 amino acids. CDR3 in amino acids: CASSYPGDTQYF. Here the CDR3 DNA reads TGTGCCAGCAGTTACCCCGGGGATACGCAGTATTTT.

V usage is TRBV25-1 and J usage is TRBJ2-1; 11 bases match TRBD2. In germline, CDR1 is MGHDK, CDR2 SYGVNS. V lost 0 bases to trimming and J lost 2 bases; unmatched junction nucleotides: 6. The CDR3 loop spans 18 amino acids. Here the CDR3 reads CASSEYGLAGGPYNEQFF. CDR3 bases: TGTGCCAGCAGTGAATATGGGCTAGCGGGGGGCCCCTACAATGAGCAGTTCTTC.

This rearrangement joins TRBV19 to TRBJ2-7, with 7 bases fitting TRBD1. The CDR3 totals 14 residues. In germline, CDR1 is LNHDA, CDR2 SQIVND (reference sequence). V shed 5 bases, J shed 1 base, and the junction held 5 bases outside the gene matches. The CDR3 protein is CASSLTTGSYEQYF. CDR3 sequence (DNA): TGTGCCAGTAGTCTTACGACAGGGTCCTACGAGCAGTACTTC.

J is TRBJ1-3 and V is TRBV9, with 8 bases fitting TRBD1. The CDR3 runs 18 residues. Trimming removed 5 bases from V and 4 bases from J; junction bases left unmatched: 17. CDR1 and CDR2 from the germline V gene are SGDLS and YYNGEE. Written as DNA, the CDR3 is TGTGCCAGCAGGCCGGGACAGGACTACCCTCTGGTGGGAAACACCATATATTTT. The encoded protein is CASRPGQDYPLVGNTIYF.

This chain uses TRBV28 with TRBJ2-7; the D gene is possibly TRBD2 (5 bases). The CDR3 runs to 12 residues. V was shortened by 5 bases and J by 3 bases, with 8 bases between the two germline ends. Germline V gene data show CDR1 as MDHEN and CDR2 as SYDVKM. The CDR3 DNA reads as TGTGCCAGCAGTCTCGGGGTCTACGAGCAGTACTTC. This codes for CASSLGVYEQYF.

V usage is TRBV2 and J usage is TRBJ1-6; D not resolved. V was cut by 8 bases and J by 3 bases, with 8 bases left in between. This CDR3 contains 13 residues. Germline V gene sequence: CDR1 SNHLY, CDR2 FYNNEI. The CDR3 region is CASEEFYNSPLHF. CDR3 sequence (DNA): TGTGCCAGCGAAGAGTTCTATAATTCACCCCTCCACTTT.

This CDR3 reads CASSKGFGGPYEQYF. The CDR3 nucleotides read TGTGCCAGTAGTAAGGGCTTCGGGGGGCCGTACGAGCAGTACTTC. The chain recombines TRBV19 with TRBJ2-7, with TRBD2 as a possible D gene (7 bases). In germline, CDR1 is LNHDA, CDR2 SQIVND (reference sequence). V was pared by 4 bases and J by 4 bases, with 17 bases between. This CDR3 is 15 amino acids long.

Of note for this clone: One end of the junction does not line up with germline, which may come from a read error. The chain links TRBV6-5 to TRBJ2-6; possibly TRBD1 for D (5 bases). CDR1 is MNHEY and CDR2 is SVGAGI in the germline V gene. This CDR3 comprises 15 residues. This CDR3 reads CASSYSSAGASVLTF. As DNA, the CDR3 is TGTGCCAGCAGTTACTCGTCTGCTGGGGCCAGCGTCCTGACTTTC.

The chain recombines TRBV29-1 with TRBJ2-1, with TRBD2 as a possible D gene (7 bases). V was cut by 1 base and J by 9 bases, with 16 bases left in between. The CDR3 length is 14 residues. Germline V gene lookup returns CDR1 SQVTM and CDR2 ANQGSEA. CDR3 amino acids: CSVEATGGRVEQFF. Here the CDR3 DNA reads TGCAGCGTTGAAGCTACGGGGGGCCGGGTTGAGCAGTTCTTC.

The V call is TRBV5-1, the J call TRBJ2-1, with 9 bases aligning to TRBD1. This CDR3 is built from 16 residues. CDR1 SGHRS and CDR2 YFSETQ come from the germline V gene. J was trimmed by 4 bases and V by 4 bases; bases with no gene match: 9. CDR3 residues: CASSRGVQGAYNEQFF. The CDR3 nucleotides are TGCGCCAGCAGCCGTGGGGTACAGGGGGCGTACAATGAGCAGTTCTTC.

This clone was seen only once. This chain uses TRBV5-1 with TRBJ1-2, with D tentatively TRBD1 (5 bases). The germline V gene encodes CDR1 SGHRS and CDR2 YFSETQ. Trimming removed 5 bases from V and 6 bases from J, with 17 bases in between. This CDR3 has 14 residues. CDR3 nucleotides: TGCGCCAGCAGGGAGCGAGGGGAGGTTGATGGCTACACCTTC. Its translation: CASRERGEVDGYTF. Supplemented by reference TRBV5-1 and TRBJ1-2, the full variable domain reads KAGVTQTPRYLIKTRGQQVTLSCSPISGHRSVSWYQQTPGQGLQFLFEYFSETQRNKGNFPGRFSGRQFSNSRSEMNVSTLELGDSALYLCASRERGEVDGYTFGSGTRLTVV.

This clone was counted between two and nine times. V usage is TRBV13 and J usage is TRBJ2-3, with TRBD2 identical over 16 bases. The CDR3 length is 17 residues. CDR1 and CDR2 (germline): PRHDT, FYEKMQ (reference sequence). With V trimmed by 5 bases and J by 4 bases, 6 bases remained unmatched. DNA of the CDR3: TGTGCCAGCAGCCCATCGGGACTAGCGGGGGGGCCAGATACGCAGTATTTT. As protein: CASSPSGLAGGPDTQYF. Combining the CDR3 with reference TRBV13 and TRBJ2-3 gives the whole variable domain AAGVIQSPRHLIKEKRETATLKCYPIPRHDTVYWYQQGPGQDPQFLISFYEKMQSDKGSIPDRFSAQQFSDYHSELNMSSLELGDSALYFCASSPSGLAGGPDTQYFGPGTRLTVL.

The V gene is TRBV28, the J gene TRBJ2-2; TRBD1 matches 7 bases. The CDR3 spans 16 residues. V lost 5 bases and J lost 4; bases outside the gene matches: 10. Per the germline V gene, CDR1 is MDHEN and CDR2 is SYDVKM. CDR3 region: CASSRSGTAITGELFF. The CDR3 bases are TGTGCCAGCAGTCGCTCCGGGACAGCCATCACCGGGGAGCTGTTTTTT.

This chain joins TRBV7-9 and TRBJ1-4, with a tentative D call TRBD1 (5 bases). The CDR3 runs to 15 residues. V was pared by 1 base and J by 4 bases, with 10 bases between. Germline V lookup: CDR1 SEHNR, CDR2 FQNEAQ (reference sequence). The CDR3 loop is CASSLDRFSNEKLFF. The CDR3, as DNA: TGTGCCAGCAGCTTAGACAGGTTCAGTAATGAAAAACTGTTTTTT.

The chain uses TRBV15 and TRBJ2-7; D not certain. V was shortened by 0 bases and J by 3 bases, with 12 bases between the two germline ends. CDR3 length: 15 amino acids. Germline assignment: CDR1 LNHNV and CDR2 YYDKDF (reference sequence). Here the CDR3 reads CATSRERTPNYEQYF. The CDR3 DNA sequence: TGTGCCACCAGCAGAGAACGTACGCCTAACTACGAGCAGTACTTC.

The rearrangement joins TRBV5-6 to TRBJ1-2; 9 nucleotides line up with TRBD1. The trim removed 1 base at V and 5 bases at J, leaving 9 bases unmatched. Germline V gene lookup returns CDR1 SGHDT and CDR2 YYEEEE. The CDR3 sequence is 16 residues long. CDR3 bases: TGTGCCAGCAGCTTGCGCCGTACGGGACAGGGATATGGCTACACCTTC. Translating gives CASSLRRTGQGYGYTF.

J is TRBJ2-2 and V is TRBV5-5; 7 bases map to TRBD2. V shed 4 bases, J shed 3 bases, and the junction held 6 bases outside the gene matches. Germline V gives CDR1 SGHKS, CDR2 YYEKEE (reference sequence). This CDR3 has 15 amino acids. CDR3 sequence reads: CASSRGGGDTGELFF. The CDR3 DNA follows: TGTGCCAGCAGCCGCGGCGGGGGTGACACCGGGGAGCTGTTTTTT.

V is TRBV5-1 and J is TRBJ2-2; possibly TRBD2 for D (5 bases). Germline assignment: CDR1 SGHRS and CDR2 YFSETQ. The CDR3 contains 14 residues. Trimming pared 4 bases from V and 6 bases from J, leaving 13 bases between. The CDR3 DNA sequence: TGCGCCAGCAGCCGGACTGCCCAGCCCGGGGAGCTGTTTTTT. Translating gives CASSRTAQPGELFF.